This T cell receptor (beta chain) was sequenced in a study of blood T cells in healthy people across ages. As for the study in general: The template switching approach captured approximately one barcoded beta molecule for every two T cells.

Notes on the study in general: Estimates of total diversity, which came from one million sequenced T cells, were considered to be underestimates.

Then a second PCR, running about 6 to 12 cycles, was carried out with a sample-barcoded 5' primer and a J-beta primer mix. Each cDNA molecule was tagged by a template-switch adaptor that had 12 random nucleotides. TCRdb recomputed calls from the 5' RACE reads with MiXCR, one row per CDR3 protein. The sample has about 640,000 distinct CDR3 sequences, around 31% seen once. Worth noting for this clonotype: Its antigen is not identified.

Germline assignment: CDR1 LGHNA and CDR2 YNFKEQ. This CDR3 has 16 amino acids. PBMCs, at least 7 million per sample, were isolated. Sequencing used blood. The TCR sequence derives from a woman aged 80 or older in good health. J is TRBJ2-1 and V is TRBV4-2, with D perhaps given as TRBD1 or TRBD2 (5 bases each). The better agreement between TRBJ2-7 and the DNA end casts doubt on the J call. In nucleotides, the CDR3 is TGTGCCAGCAGCCCCGGTTATCTTGGGACCTACAATGAGCAGTACTTC. This translates into CASSPGYLGTYNEQYF.